This T cell receptor (beta chain) came from a study of T cells expressing NK-cell markers. Findings of the study overall: A few donors likewise had their CD3+CD56-NKG2C+ fraction led by these clonotypes. Evidence did not settle whether expanded NKG2C+ T cell clones targeted HCMV.

As for this clonotype: Its antigen is undetermined.

TCRdb derives one entry per CDR3 protein from the 5' RACE reads, leaving out DNA. The sample totals about 390,000 distinct CDR3 sequences. Germline CDR1 reads SQVTM; CDR2 reads ANQGSEA. There are 15 residues in the CDR3. The material sequenced was blood T cells: a sorted CD56 or NKG2C T cell subset, CD4+ or CD8+ T cells, or bulk PBMC T cells (not recorded which). The source of this sequence is a woman aged 45 to 65 in good health. V is TRBV29-1 and J is TRBJ1-1; the D call of TRBD1 rests on TCRdb alone, since no DNA is present to check it. The CDR3 loop is CSVELAGGWGTEAFF.